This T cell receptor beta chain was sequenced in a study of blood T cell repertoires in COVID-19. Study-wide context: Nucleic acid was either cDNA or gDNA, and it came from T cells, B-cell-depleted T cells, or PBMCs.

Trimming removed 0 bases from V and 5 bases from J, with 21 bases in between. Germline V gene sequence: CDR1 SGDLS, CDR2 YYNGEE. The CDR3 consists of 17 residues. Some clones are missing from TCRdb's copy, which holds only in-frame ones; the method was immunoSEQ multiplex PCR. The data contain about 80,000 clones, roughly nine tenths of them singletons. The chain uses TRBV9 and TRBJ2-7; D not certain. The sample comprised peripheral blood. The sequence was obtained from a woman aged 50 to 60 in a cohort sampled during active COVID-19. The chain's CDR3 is CASSVGGFDSVLNEQYF. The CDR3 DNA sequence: TGTGCCAGCAGCGTAGGAGGTTTCGACTCAGTTCTTAACGAGCAGTACTTC.